Listed here is a single T cell receptor beta chain. Its matching antigen is unknown. This entry is derived from a study of beta chain features in type 1 diabetes. Study as a whole: Summed over all samples, the examined sorted cells came to 100 million to 130 million.

The isolated RNA, all of it, was reverse transcribed, so expressed TCRB transcripts were what got sequenced. Measured with immunoSEQ multiplex PCR; TCRdb has only the in-frame clones, and not every one. The data show hundreds of thousands of clones, with more than 12% seen just once and 0.03% to 0.045% held by the top ten. Study-level results: In type 1 diabetes patients, VDJ junctions had fewer insertions; deletions at these junctions were more frequent. Shorter TCRB CDR3s, moderately but significantly so, were found in Type 1 diabetes patients in all four CD4+ subsets.

This CDR3 spans 16 amino acids. The germline gives CDR1 MNHNY, CDR2 SVGAGI (reference sequence). V lost 6 bases, J lost 6 bases, and 22 bases lay in between. Sequenced material: naive CD4+ T cells from blood. The receptor comes from a young man with type 1 diabetes. V and J are TRBV6-6 and TRBJ2-3; D possibly corresponds to TRBD1 (6 bases). The CDR3 DNA reads as TGTGCCAGCAGGTTCCGGGACACGGGTATTTTGGATACGCAGTATTTT. This translates into CASRFRDTGILDTQYF.